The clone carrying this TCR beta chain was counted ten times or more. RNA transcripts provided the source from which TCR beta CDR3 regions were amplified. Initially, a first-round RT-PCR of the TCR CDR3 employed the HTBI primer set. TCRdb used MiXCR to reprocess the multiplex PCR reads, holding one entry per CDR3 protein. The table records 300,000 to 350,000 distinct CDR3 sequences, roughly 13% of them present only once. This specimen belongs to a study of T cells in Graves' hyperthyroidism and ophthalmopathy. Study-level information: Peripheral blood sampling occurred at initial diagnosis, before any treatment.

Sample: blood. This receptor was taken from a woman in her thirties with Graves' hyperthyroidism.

Here the CDR3 DNA reads TGTGCCAGCAGTGTCCCCGGGGGAGTATCACCCCTCCACTTT. Protein: CASSVPGGVSPLHF. The chain is built from TRBV2 and TRBJ1-6, with D perhaps TRBD1 (5 bases). V lost 4 bases and J lost 10, with 14 bases in between. Germline CDR1 reads SNHLY; CDR2 reads FYNNEI. This CDR3 is built from 14 residues.